This TCR beta chain appears in the sequencing data of a study of T cell responses to AZD1222 COVID-19 vaccine. Study information: Analyses pooled second doses at about 4 or about 12 weeks. Study-wide results and caveats: Donors skewed white British and female; clonal diversity was possibly underestimated. Scientists sampled the repertoires only once the peak T cell response had passed.

Measured with immunoSEQ multiplex PCR; TCRdb has only the in-frame clones, and not every one. The data show about 150,000 clones, with just under 95% seen just once and more than 1.5% held by the top ten. Trimming removed 4 bases at V and 0 bases at J, with 7 bases between. The CDR3 loop spans 13 amino acids. From germline, CDR1 is SGHRS and CDR2 YFSETQ. Remarks on this clone: Its antigen is unknown. The same CDR3 arises from other DNA sequences in this sample as well.

The chain employs TRBV5-1 and TRBJ1-2; no reliable D call. Sequenced here: peripheral blood, sampled on day 0 of AZD1222 vaccination. This clonotype was obtained from an adult in good health. The CDR3 region has the DNA TGCGCCAGCAGCCCCACAGCTAACTATGGCTACACCTTC. This sequence encodes CASSPTANYGYTF. The complete variable domain, with remaining parts taken from reference TRBV5-1 and TRBJ1-2, reads KAGVTQTPRYLIKTRGQQVTLSCSPISGHRSVSWYQQTPGQGLQFLFEYFSETQRNKGNFPGRFSGRQFSNSRSEMNVSTLELGDSALYLCASSPTANYGYTFGSGTRLTVV.